The 10 T cell receptor beta chains below were found in one sample sequenced in a study of control samples from healthy donors and cancer patients. Using immunoSEQ multiplex PCR, the repertoire was profiled, and TCRdb retains in-frame clones only, with some absent. The data show approximately 150,000 clones, approximately 91% seen once. Material for sequencing was blood. The receptor set was obtained from a woman aged 35 to 49 in good health.

The chain carries TRBV2 and TRBJ2-7; no clear D gene. Germline CDR1 and CDR2: SNHLY and FYNNEI. V was trimmed by 4 bases and J by 2 bases, leaving 18 bases between them. This CDR3 spans 16 amino acids. The CDR3 here is CASSGFYSYVAYEQYF. CDR3 sequence (DNA): TGTGCCAGCAGTGGTTTTTATTCGTATGTTGCCTACGAGCAGTACTTC.

The chain employs TRBV5-5 and TRBJ1-5, with 7 nucleotides matching TRBD1. The trim removed 4 bases at V and 3 bases at J, leaving 7 bases unmatched. This CDR3 region has 15 residues. In germline, CDR1 is SGHKS, CDR2 YYEKEE (reference sequence). In DNA, the CDR3 is TGTGCCAGCAGCGCGGGGACAGCTTCCAATCAGCCCCAGCATTTT. Translation gives CASSAGTASNQPQHF.

The V and J genes are TRBV18 and TRBJ1-1, with D tentatively TRBD1 (6 bases). The CDR3 runs 15 residues. Looked up from germline, CDR1 is KGHSH and CDR2 is LQKENI. Trimming pared 4 bases from V and 5 bases from J, leaving 17 bases between. CDR3 residues: CASSRGRGQGTEAFF. Here the CDR3 DNA reads TGTGCCAGCTCACGGGGACGGGGGCAGGGGACTGAAGCTTTCTTT.

The chain has TRBV11-2 and TRBJ2-3; TRBD2 agrees at 7 bases. There are 14 residues in the CDR3. Germline assignment: CDR1 SGHAT and CDR2 FQNNGV. Losses at the gene ends were 0 bases for V and 5 bases for J; bases not matched to a gene: 2. CDR3 sequence reads: CASSLDGGGDTQYF. CDR3 nucleotide sequence: TGTGCCAGCAGCTTAGATGGGGGGGGAGATACGCAGTATTTT.

The chain links TRBV11-2 to TRBJ2-7; D gene uncertain. V lost 1 base and J lost 6, with 10 bases in between. The CDR3 consists of 13 residues. CDR1 is SGHAT and CDR2 is FQNNGV in the germline V gene. The CDR3 bases are TGTGCCAGCAGCTTAGTGGGTCGCGGCGAGCAGTACTTC. Translated: CASSLVGRGEQYF.

The J gene is TRBJ2-3, the V gene TRBV19; TRBD2 matches 11 bases. The CDR3 sequence is 16 residues long. V gave up 6 bases and J gave up 2 bases; unmatched junction bases: 7. CDR1 is LNHDA, CDR2 SQIVND, per germline (reference sequence). In DNA form, the CDR3 reads TGTGCCAGTAGCTCTCTAGCGGGGGGACCCACAGATACGCAGTATTTT. This codes for CASSSLAGGPTDTQYF.

This chain connects TRBV6-5 to TRBJ1-2; the match to TRBD1 covers 7 bases. The CDR3 runs to 15 residues. The germline V gene encodes CDR1 MNHEY and CDR2 SVGAGI. With V trimmed by 4 bases and J by 4 bases, 9 bases remained unmatched. The CDR3 DNA is TGTGCCAGCAGTTCCCGCACAGGGGTGGGCTATGGCTACACCTTC. It translates to CASSSRTGVGYGYTF.

The chain links TRBV27 to TRBJ2-1; 11 nucleotides align to TRBD2. V was pared by 3 bases and J by 5 bases, with 9 bases of the junction left unmatched. The CDR3 runs 17 residues. CDR1 and CDR2 (germline): MNHEY, SMNVEV (reference sequence). Here the CDR3 reads CASSFGLLAGENNEQFF. As DNA, the CDR3 is TGTGCCAGCAGTTTTGGGCTACTAGCGGGGGAAAACAATGAGCAGTTCTTC.

To note about this clone: One end of the junction does not line up with germline, which may come from a read error. The rearrangement joins TRBV19 to TRBJ2-2; 8 bases match TRBD2. This CDR3 has 14 residues. Looked up from germline, CDR1 is LNHDA and CDR2 is SQIVND (reference sequence). The CDR3 DNA reads TGTGCCAGTAATATAGCGGGAAGGACCGGGGAGCTGTTTTTT. Encoded protein: CASNIAGRTGELFF.

The chain uses TRBV2 and TRBJ1-1; D gene uncertain. V lost 4 bases and J lost 1, with 7 bases in between. The CDR3 sequence is 13 residues long. From germline, CDR1 is SNHLY and CDR2 FYNNEI. The CDR3 loop reads CASSVSGNTEAFF. In DNA, the CDR3 is TGTGCCAGCAGTGTTTCAGGGAACACTGAAGCTTTCTTT.